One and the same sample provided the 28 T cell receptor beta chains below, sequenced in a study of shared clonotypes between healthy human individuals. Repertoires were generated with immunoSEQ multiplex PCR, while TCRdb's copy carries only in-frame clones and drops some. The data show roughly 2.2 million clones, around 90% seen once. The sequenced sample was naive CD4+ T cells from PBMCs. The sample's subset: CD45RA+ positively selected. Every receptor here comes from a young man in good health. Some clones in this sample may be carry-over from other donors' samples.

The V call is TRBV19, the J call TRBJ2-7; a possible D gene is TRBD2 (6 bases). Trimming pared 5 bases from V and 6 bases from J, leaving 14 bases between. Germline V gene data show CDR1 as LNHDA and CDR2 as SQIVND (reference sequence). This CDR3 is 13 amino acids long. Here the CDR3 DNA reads TGTGCCAGTAGTCCGGGACTCGACCTCGAGCAGTACTTC. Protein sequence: CASSPGLDLEQYF.

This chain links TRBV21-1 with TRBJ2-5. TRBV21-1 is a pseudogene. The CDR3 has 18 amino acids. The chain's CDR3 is CASSKGVGIGPLLGTQYF. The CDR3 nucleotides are TGTGCCAGCAGCAAAGGGGTGGGGATAGGGCCCTTATTGGGGACCCAGTACTTC.

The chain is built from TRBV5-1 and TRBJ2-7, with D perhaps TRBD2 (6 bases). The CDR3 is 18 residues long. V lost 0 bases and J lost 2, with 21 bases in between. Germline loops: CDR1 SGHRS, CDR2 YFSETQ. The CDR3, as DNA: TGCGCCAGCAGCTTGGAGCTGAACTCGGCGGGACGGACCTACGAGCAGTACTTC. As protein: CASSLELNSAGRTYEQYF.

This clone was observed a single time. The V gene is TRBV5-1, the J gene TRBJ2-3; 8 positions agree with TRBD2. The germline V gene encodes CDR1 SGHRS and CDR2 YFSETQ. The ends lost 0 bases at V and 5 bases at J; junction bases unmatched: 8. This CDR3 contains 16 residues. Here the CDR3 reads CASSLVSGEGGDTQYF. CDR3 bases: TGCGCCAGCAGCTTGGTTAGCGGGGAGGGCGGAGATACGCAGTATTTT.

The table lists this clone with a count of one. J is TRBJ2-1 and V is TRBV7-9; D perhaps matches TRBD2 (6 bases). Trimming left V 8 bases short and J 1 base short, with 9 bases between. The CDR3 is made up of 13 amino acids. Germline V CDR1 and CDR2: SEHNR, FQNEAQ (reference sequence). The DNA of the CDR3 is TGTGCCAGCCTGGAGGGATCCTACAATGAGCAGTTCTTC. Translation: CASLEGSYNEQFF.

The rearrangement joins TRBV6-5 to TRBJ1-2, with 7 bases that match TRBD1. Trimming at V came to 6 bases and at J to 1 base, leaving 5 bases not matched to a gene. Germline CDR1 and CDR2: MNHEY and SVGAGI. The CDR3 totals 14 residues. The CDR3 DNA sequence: TGTGCCAGCAGACCGGGACAGAATAACTATGGCTACACCTTC. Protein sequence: CASRPGQNNYGYTF.

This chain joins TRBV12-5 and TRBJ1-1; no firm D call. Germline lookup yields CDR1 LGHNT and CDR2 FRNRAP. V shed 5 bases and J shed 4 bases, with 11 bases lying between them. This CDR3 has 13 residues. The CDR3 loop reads CASGTREGTEAFF. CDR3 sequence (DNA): TGTGCTAGTGGTACCCGGGAGGGCACTGAAGCTTTCTTT.

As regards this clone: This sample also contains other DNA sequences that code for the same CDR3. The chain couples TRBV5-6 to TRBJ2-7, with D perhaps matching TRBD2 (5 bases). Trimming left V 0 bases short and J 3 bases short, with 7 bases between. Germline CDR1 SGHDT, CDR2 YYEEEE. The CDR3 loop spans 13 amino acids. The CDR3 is CASSLAGSYEQYF. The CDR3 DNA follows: TGTGCCAGCAGCTTGGCGGGGAGCTACGAGCAGTACTTC. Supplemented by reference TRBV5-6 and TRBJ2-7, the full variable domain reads DAGVTQSPTHLIKTRGQQVTLRCSPKSGHDTVSWYQQALGQGPQFIFQYYEEEERQRGNFPDRFSGHQFPNYSSELNVNALLLGDSALYLCASSLAGSYEQYFGPGTRLTVT.

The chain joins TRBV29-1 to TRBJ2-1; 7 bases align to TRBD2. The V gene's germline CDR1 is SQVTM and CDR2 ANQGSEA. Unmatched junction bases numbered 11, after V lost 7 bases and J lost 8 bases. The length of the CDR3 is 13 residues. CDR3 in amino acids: CSAAVGGRDEQFF. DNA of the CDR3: TGCAGCGCCGCCGTGGGGGGGAGGGATGAGCAGTTCTTC.

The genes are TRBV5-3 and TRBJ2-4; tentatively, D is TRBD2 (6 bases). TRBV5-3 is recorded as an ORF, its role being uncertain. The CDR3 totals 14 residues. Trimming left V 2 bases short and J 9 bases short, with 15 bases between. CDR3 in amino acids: CARSFIPASVIQYF. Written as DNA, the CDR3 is TGTGCCAGAAGCTTTATCCCGGCTAGCGTCATTCAGTACTTC.

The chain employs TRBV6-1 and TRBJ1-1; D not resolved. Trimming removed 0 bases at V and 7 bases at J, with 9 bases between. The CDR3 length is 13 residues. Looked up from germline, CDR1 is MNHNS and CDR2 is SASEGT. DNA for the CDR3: TGTGCCAGCAGTGAAGCCCTCGGGCGTGAAGCTTTCTTT. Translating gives CASSEALGREAFF.

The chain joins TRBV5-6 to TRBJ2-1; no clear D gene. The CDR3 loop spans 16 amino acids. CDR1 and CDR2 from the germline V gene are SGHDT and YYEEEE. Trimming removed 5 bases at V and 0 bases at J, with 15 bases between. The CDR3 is CASSKRMGLSYNEQFF. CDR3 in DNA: TGTGCCAGCAGTAAGCGCATGGGCCTCTCCTACAATGAGCAGTTCTTC.

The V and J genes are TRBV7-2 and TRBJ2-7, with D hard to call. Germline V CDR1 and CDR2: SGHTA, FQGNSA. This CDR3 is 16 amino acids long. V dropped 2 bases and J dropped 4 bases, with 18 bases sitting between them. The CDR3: CASSLYGVPSPYEQYF. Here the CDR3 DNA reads TGTGCCAGCAGCTTATATGGGGTGCCCTCGCCATACGAGCAGTACTTC.

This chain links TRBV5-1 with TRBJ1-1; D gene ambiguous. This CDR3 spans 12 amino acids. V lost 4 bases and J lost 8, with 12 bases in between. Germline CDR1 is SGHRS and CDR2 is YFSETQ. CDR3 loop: CASSPLGGEAFF. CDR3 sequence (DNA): TGCGCCAGCAGCCCGCTCGGAGGCGAAGCTTTCTTT.

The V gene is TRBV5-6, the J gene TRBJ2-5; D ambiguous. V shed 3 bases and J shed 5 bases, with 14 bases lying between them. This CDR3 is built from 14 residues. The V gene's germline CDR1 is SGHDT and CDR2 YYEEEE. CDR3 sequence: CASSSDLGQETQYF. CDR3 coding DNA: TGTGCCAGCAGCTCAGACCTGGGCCAGGAGACCCAGTACTTC.

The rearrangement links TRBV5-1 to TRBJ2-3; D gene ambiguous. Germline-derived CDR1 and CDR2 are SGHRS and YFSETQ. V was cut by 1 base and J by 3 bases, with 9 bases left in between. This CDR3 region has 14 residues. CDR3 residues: CASSLRPRTDTQYF. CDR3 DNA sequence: TGCGCCAGCAGCTTGAGGCCCAGGACAGATACGCAGTATTTT.

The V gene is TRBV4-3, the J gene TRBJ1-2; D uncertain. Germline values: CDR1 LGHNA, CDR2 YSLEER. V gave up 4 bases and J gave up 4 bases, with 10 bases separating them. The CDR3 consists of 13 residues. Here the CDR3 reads CASSPESGYGYTF. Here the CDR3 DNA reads TGCGCCAGCAGCCCCGAGAGTGGCTATGGCTACACCTTC.

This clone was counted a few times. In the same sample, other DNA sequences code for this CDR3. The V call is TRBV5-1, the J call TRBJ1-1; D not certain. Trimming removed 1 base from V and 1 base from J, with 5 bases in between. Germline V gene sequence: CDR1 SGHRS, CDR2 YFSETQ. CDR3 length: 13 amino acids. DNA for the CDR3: TGCGCCAGCAGCTTGCGACAGAACACTGAAGCTTTCTTT. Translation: CASSLRQNTEAFF.

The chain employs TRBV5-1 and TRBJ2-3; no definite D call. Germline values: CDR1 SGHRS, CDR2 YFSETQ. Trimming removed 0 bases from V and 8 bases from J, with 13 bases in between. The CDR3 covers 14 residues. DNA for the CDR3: TGCGCCAGCAGCTTGGAGGAGCGTTCGGCTACGCAGTATTTT. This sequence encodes CASSLEERSATQYF. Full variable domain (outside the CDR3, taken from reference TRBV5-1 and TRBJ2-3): KAGVTQTPRYLIKTRGQQVTLSCSPISGHRSVSWYQQTPGQGLQFLFEYFSETQRNKGNFPGRFSGRQFSNSRSEMNVSTLELGDSALYLCASSLEERSATQYFGPGTRLTVL.

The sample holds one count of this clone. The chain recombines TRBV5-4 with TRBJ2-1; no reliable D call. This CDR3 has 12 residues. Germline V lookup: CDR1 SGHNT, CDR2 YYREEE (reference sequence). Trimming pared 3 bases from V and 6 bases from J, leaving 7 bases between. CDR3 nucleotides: TGTGCCAGCAGCTCCCCGGTCAATGAGCAGTTCTTC. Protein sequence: CASSSPVNEQFF.

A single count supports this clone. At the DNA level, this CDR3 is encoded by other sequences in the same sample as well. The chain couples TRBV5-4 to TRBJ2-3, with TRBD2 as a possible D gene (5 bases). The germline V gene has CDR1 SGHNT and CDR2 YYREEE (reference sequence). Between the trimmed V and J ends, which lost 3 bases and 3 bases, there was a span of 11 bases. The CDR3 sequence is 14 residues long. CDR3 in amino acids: CASSSRVETDTQYF. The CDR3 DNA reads TGTGCCAGCAGCTCGAGGGTGGAAACAGATACGCAGTATTTT.

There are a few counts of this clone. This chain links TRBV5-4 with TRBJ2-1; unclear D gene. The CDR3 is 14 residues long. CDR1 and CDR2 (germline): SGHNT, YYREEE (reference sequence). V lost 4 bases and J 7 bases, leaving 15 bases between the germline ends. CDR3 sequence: CASSHITVVNEQFF. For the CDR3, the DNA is TGTGCCAGCAGCCACATCACGGTTGTAAATGAGCAGTTCTTC. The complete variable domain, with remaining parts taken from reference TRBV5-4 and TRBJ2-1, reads ETGVTQSPTHLIKTRGQQVTLRCSSQSGHNTVSWYQQALGQGPQFIFQYYREEENGRGNFPPRFSGLQFPNYSSELNVNALELDDSALYLCASSHITVVNEQFFGPGTRLTVL.

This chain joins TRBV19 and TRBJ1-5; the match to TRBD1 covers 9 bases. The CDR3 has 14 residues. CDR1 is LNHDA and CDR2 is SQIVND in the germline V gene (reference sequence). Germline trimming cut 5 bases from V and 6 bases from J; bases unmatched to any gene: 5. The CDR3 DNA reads TGTGCCAGTAGTGGGGACAGGGTAACTCAGCCCCAGCATTTT. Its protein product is CASSGDRVTQPQHF. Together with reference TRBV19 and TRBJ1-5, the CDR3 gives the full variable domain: DGGITQSPKYLFRKEGQNVTLSCEQNLNHDAMYWYRQDPGQGLRLIYYSQIVNDFQKGDIAEGYSVSREKKESFPLTVTSAQKNPTAFYLCASSGDRVTQPQHFGDGTRLSIL.

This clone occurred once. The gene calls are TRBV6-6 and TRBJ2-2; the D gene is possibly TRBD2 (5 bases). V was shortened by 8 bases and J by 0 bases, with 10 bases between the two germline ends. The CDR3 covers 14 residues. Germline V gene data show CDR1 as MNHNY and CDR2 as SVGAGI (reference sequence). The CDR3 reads CASLGVPNTGELFF. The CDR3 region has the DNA TGTGCCAGCCTCGGGGTCCCGAACACCGGGGAGCTGTTTTTT.

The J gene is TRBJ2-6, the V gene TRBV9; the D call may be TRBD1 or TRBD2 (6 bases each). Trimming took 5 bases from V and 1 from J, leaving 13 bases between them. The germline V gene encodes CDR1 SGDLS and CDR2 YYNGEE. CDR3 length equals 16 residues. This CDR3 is CASRSGAASGANVLTF. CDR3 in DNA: TGTGCCAGCAGGTCGGGGGCGGCTTCTGGGGCCAACGTCCTGACTTTC.

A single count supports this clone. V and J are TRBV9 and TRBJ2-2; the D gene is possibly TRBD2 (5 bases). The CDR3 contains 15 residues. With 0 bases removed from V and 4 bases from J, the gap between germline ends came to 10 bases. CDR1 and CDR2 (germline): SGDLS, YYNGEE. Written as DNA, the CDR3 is TGTGCCAGCAGCGTAGCTAGCCAGAGCACCGGGGAGCTGTTTTTT. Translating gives CASSVASQSTGELFF.

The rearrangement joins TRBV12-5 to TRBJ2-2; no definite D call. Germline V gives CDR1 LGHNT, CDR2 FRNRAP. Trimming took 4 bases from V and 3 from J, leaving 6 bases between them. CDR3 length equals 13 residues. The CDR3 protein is CASGWWDTGELFF. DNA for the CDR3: TGTGCTAGTGGTTGGTGGGACACCGGGGAGCTGTTTTTT.

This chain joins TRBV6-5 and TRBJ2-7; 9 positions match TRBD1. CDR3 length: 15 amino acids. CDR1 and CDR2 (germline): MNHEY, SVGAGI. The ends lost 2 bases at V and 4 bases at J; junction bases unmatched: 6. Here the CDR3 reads CASSYTGGEWYEQYF. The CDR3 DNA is TGTGCCAGCAGTTACACAGGGGGCGAGTGGTACGAGCAGTACTTC.